The T cell receptor (beta chain) described here comes from a study of follicular helper T cells after annual influenza vaccination (dated by TCRdb to 2017 to 2019). The study in broad terms: After each seasonal influenza vaccination, blood was collected on days 0, 7 and 28. To study recall of cTfh clones, some subjects were followed through successive annual vaccinations in the 2013-2014, 2014-2015 and 2015-2016 seasons. The 2013-2014 samples were cryopreserved, while the 2015 samples were processed right after collection. Multi-year samples were obtained from about 6 subjects, with two vaccination seasons covered for a few subjects and three seasons covered for two subjects. One week after vaccination, a second recruited cohort of 12 to 13 subjects (Table S1) displayed a similar ICOS+CD38+ cTfh response.

The paper as a whole reports these results and caveats: In the assessment of influenza clone enrichment, the possibility that the much larger non-cTfh compartments were undersampled could not be ruled out. ICOS+CD38+ cTfh clonality correlated with the frequency of that population, and its change correlated with the change in circulating plasmablast frequency. A recurrent oligoclonal ICOS+CD38+ cTfh response containing tetramer and AIM influenza-specific clonotypes was recalled by successive annual vaccinations. Day 7 ICOS+CD38+ clones were most often found later in ICOS-CD38- cTfh, suggesting that subset may serve as a memory reservoir. Only about 9.5-21% of analyzed cells yielded productive TCRB sequences, so sampling of rare clonotypes was not possible.

The CDR3, cysteine through phenylalanine, is 15 amino acids long. Only the CDR3 region is kept as DNA, spanning 45 bases read in frame from base 1. Looking up the germline V gene yields CDR1 MRHNA and CDR2 SNTAGT. Trimming removed 4 bases from V and 5 bases from J, leaving 16 bases between the germline ends. Details on this clone: The antigen this receptor binds is unknown. Base qualities are missing; no much larger clone stands one base away.

The method behind the library was the immunoSEQ multiplex PCR assay. Adaptive Biotechnologies handled the TCRB amplification, library preparation, sequencing and preliminary bioinformatics at Survey level resolution. Regarding the original processing steps: In R, clonality was calculated as 1 minus the normalized Shannon entropy, and the Gini index was computed using the R package ineq. The overlap score was defined as the summed counts of shared sequences divided by the total counts of all sequences in both compared samples. Fisher's exact test, with an assumed theoretical repertoire of 10^7 TCRB sequences, was used to assess the significance of shared clonotypes. TCRdb mirrors the immuneACCESS table, restricted to in-frame sequences. Some clones are absent from its copies; in checked studies, under half trace to an unresolved V gene, and the reason for the others is unknown. Clone size and V and J calls were adopted from that table, with D and trimming inferred from the DNA. Here the sample has 6,000 to 6,500 clones; more than 75% occur a single time. 0.77% of the sample belongs to the ten largest clones.

In light of the paper, this sample's time point label describes: 2015-2016 season, pre-vaccination. TCRB sequencing was used to follow sorted CD4 subsets from the blood of adults before and after they were given the seasonal inactivated influenza vaccine (Fluvarix). To be eligible, subjects had to live in the community and must not have received influenza vaccine in the previous 6 months. Exclusions included influenza vaccine contraindications, substance abuse, HIV/AIDS, active malignancy, immunomodulatory medication and active illness such as respiratory infection. At each time point, about 35 to 100 mL of blood was collected. PBMC were isolated using Ficoll-Paque PLUS or SepMate separation. As a non-Tfh subset for comparison, CXCR5- memory CD4 T cells were sorted. Before DNA extraction, cell subsets were sorted from PBMC on a BD FACS Aria.

The chain was built from TRBV6-4 and TRBJ2-3, with TRBD2 as a weak D call on 6 bases. Specimen: CXCR5- memory CD4+ T cells sorted from blood, collected on the day of influenza vaccination. The cell subset or site label of this sample denotes: CXCR5- memory CD4 T cells. The TCR sequence derives from an adult who received the influenza vaccine. CDR3 sequence: CASSVFAGPGDTQYF. DNA sequence: TGTGCCAGCAGTGTTTTCGCGGGGCCGGGAGATACGCAGTATTTT.